Shown below are 27 T cell receptor beta chains from a single sample sequenced in a study of cytomegalovirus exposure and HLA in healthy donors. Amplification used 60 Vbeta primers and 13 Jbeta primers. Profiling relied on immunoSEQ multiplex PCR, and the TCRdb table lists in-frame clones only, not all of them. The sample has 65,000 to 85,000 clones; 86% are singletons. Sequencing was done on a sample of PBMCs. These TCRs come from a woman aged 25 to 39 in good health and CMV-seronegative.

V is TRBV28 and J is TRBJ2-1; D is perhaps TRBD1 (5 bases). The V gene's germline CDR1 is MDHEN and CDR2 SYDVKM. The V end was cut by 7 bases, the J end by 3 bases, with 16 bases between. This CDR3 comprises 15 residues. The CDR3 is CASTLGASHYNEQFF. CDR3 nucleotide sequence: TGTGCCAGCACCCTTGGGGCGAGTCACTACAATGAGCAGTTCTTC. Full variable domain (rest looked up from reference TRBV28 and TRBJ2-1): DVKVTQSSRYLVKRTGEKVFLECVQDMDHENMFWYRQDPGLGLRLIYFSYDVKMKEKGDIPEGYSVSREKKERFSLILESASTNQTSMYLCASTLGASHYNEQFFGPGTRLTVL.

The genes are TRBV28 and TRBJ2-1; 12 bases match TRBD1. The V and J ends lost 5 bases and 7 bases, in that order; junction bases with no gene match: 6. This CDR3 has 15 residues. Germline V gene data show CDR1 as MDHEN and CDR2 as SYDVKM. The CDR3 nucleotides read TGTGCCAGCAGTCCCCGGGACAGGGGGCTTAATGAGCAGTTCTTC. Translation gives CASSPRDRGLNEQFF.

The chain has TRBV2 and TRBJ2-1; TRBD1 agrees at 7 bases. The CDR3 length is 15 residues. Trimming at V came to 1 base and at J to 4 bases, leaving 4 bases not matched to a gene. Germline CDR1 is SNHLY and CDR2 is FYNNEI. The CDR3 is CASSEVGGSYNEQFF. CDR3 nucleotide sequence: TGTGCCAGCAGTGAAGTAGGGGGCTCGTACAATGAGCAGTTCTTC.

The rearrangement uses TRBV9 and TRBJ2-1; TRBD2 matches at 10 bases. The CDR3 runs 15 residues. The germline CDR1 and CDR2 sequences are SGDLS and YYNGEE. Trimming cost V 3 bases and J 4 bases; bases outside gene matches: 4. CDR3 sequence: CASSAWTSGYNEQFF. Written as DNA, the CDR3 is TGTGCCAGCAGCGCCTGGACTAGCGGATACAATGAGCAGTTCTTC. Complete variable domain (other parts from reference TRBV9 and TRBJ2-1): DSGVTQTPKHLITATGQRVTLRCSPRSGDLSVYWYQQSLDQGLQFLIQYYNGEERAKGNILERFSAQQFPDLHSELNLSSLELGDSALYFCASSAWTSGYNEQFFGPGTRLTVL.

V is TRBV19 and J is TRBJ2-7, with a possible D match to TRBD1 (7 bases). The V end lost 5 bases, the J end lost 4 bases, and 9 bases lay between the germline ends. CDR1 is LNHDA, CDR2 SQIVND, per germline (reference sequence). The CDR3 is 12 amino acids. In nucleotides, the CDR3 is TGTGCCAGTAGTGCGGGACAGTACGAGCAGTACTTC. Its translation is CASSAGQYEQYF. Variable domain in full (rest from reference TRBV19 and TRBJ2-7): DGGITQSPKYLFRKEGQNVTLSCEQNLNHDAMYWYRQDPGQGLRLIYYSQIVNDFQKGDIAEGYSVSREKKESFPLTVTSAQKNPTAFYLCASSAGQYEQYFGPGTRLTVT.

The chain carries TRBV27 and TRBJ1-5; D is unresolved. V gave up 5 bases and J gave up 3 bases, with 5 bases separating them. The CDR3 is made up of 12 amino acids. Germline CDR1 reads MNHEY; CDR2 reads SMNVEV (reference sequence). The DNA for the CDR3 is TGTGCCAGCAGTGAGTACAATCAGCCCCAGCATTTT. This sequence encodes CASSEYNQPQHF.

This clone was counted a few times. The V call is TRBV7-2, the J call TRBJ1-1, with 7 bases lining up with TRBD1. After removal of 1 base from V and 1 base from J, the junction contained 3 bases not matched to a gene. The CDR3 has 15 residues. From germline, CDR1 is SGHTA and CDR2 FQGNSA. The CDR3 is CASSLGRQGNTEAFF. Written as DNA, the CDR3 is TGTGCCAGCAGCTTAGGGAGACAGGGGAACACTGAAGCTTTCTTT.

Concerning this clone itself: This specimen includes other DNA sequences encoding the same CDR3. The chain recombines TRBV5-1 with TRBJ2-4; D may be TRBD1 (6 bases). With 0 bases removed from V and 8 bases from J, the gap between germline ends came to 21 bases. This CDR3 spans 17 amino acids. CDR1 SGHRS and CDR2 YFSETQ come from the germline V gene. CDR3 DNA sequence: TGCGCCAGCAGCTTGGAGGTAGGGGGATCGAACCGTCACATTCAGTACTTC. Its translation: CASSLEVGGSNRHIQYF.

V usage is TRBV19 and J usage is TRBJ2-5, with a weak D call TRBD1 (6 bases). The CDR3 contains 14 residues. V dropped 2 bases and J dropped 1 base, with 8 bases sitting between them. Germline CDR1 LNHDA, CDR2 SQIVND (reference sequence). The CDR3 DNA reads TGTGCCAGTAGTATACCAGGGGTCCAAGAGACCCAGTACTTC. Amino acids: CASSIPGVQETQYF.

This sequence joins TRBV10-3 and TRBJ2-7; 10 nucleotides align to TRBD2. The CDR3 has 14 amino acids. Looked up from germline, CDR1 is ENHRY and CDR2 is SYGVKD. The V and J ends lost 7 bases and 7 bases, in that order; junction bases with no gene match: 10. CDR3 sequence (DNA): TGTGCCATCAAGGTGGCTAGCGGGAGTGGTGAGCAGTACTTC. Protein sequence: CAIKVASGSGEQYF.

This chain connects TRBV6-1 to TRBJ1-1; D gene uncertain. The ends were cut back, 1 base at V and 1 base at J, with 7 bases in the middle. The CDR3 runs to 14 residues. Germline CDR1 reads MNHNS; CDR2 reads SASEGT. This chain's CDR3 is CASSEGQENTEAFF. In nucleotides, the CDR3 is TGTGCCAGCAGTGAAGGGCAGGAGAACACTGAAGCTTTCTTT.

The genes are TRBV30 and TRBJ1-6; TRBD1 is a possible D gene (5 bases). CDR1 is GTSNPN and CDR2 is SVGIG in the germline V gene (reference sequence). V was cut by 3 bases and J by 7 bases, with 7 bases left in between. The CDR3 runs 12 residues. The DNA of the CDR3 is TGTGCCTGGAGCAGGGTGAATTCACCCCTCCACTTT. Protein: CAWSRVNSPLHF. Full variable domain (remainder filled in from reference TRBV30 and TRBJ1-6): SQTIHQWPATLVQPVGSPLSLECTVEGTSNPNLYWYRQAAGRGLQLLFYSVGIGQISSEVPQNLSASRPQDRQFILSSKKLLLSDSGFYLCAWSRVNSPLHFGNGTRLTVT.

The chain recombines TRBV7-9 with TRBJ2-1; 10 bases agree with TRBD1. This CDR3 spans 16 amino acids. The germline V gene has CDR1 SEHNR and CDR2 FQNEAQ (reference sequence). V was pared by 6 bases and J by 3 bases, with 8 bases of the junction left unmatched. The CDR3 coding sequence is TGTGCCAGCAGAAACAAGGGGACAGGGGACTACAATGAGCAGTTCTTC. This translates into CASRNKGTGDYNEQFF.

The chain joins TRBV6-6 to TRBJ2-2; perhaps TRBD2 as D (6 bases). V was pared by 10 bases and J by 3 bases, with 12 bases between. The length of the CDR3 is 13 residues. Germline V lookup: CDR1 MNHNY, CDR2 SVGAGI (reference sequence). This chain's CDR3 is CAIGGWYTGELFF. In nucleotides, the CDR3 is TGTGCCATCGGAGGGTGGTACACCGGGGAGCTGTTTTTT.

The chain couples TRBV11-1 to TRBJ2-1; 14 nucleotides agree with TRBD2. This CDR3 has 18 amino acids. V shed 5 bases and J 8 bases; nucleotides not matched to a gene: 14. The V gene's germline CDR1 is SGHAT and CDR2 FQDESV (reference sequence). The CDR3 region has the DNA TGTGCCAGCAGCCCACGGGGGGCCGGGACTAGCGGGAGAGATGAGCAGTTCTTC. Protein: CASSPRGAGTSGRDEQFF.

The chain has TRBV30 and TRBJ1-2, with D perhaps matching TRBD1 (5 bases). This CDR3 is built from 20 residues. Germline V gives CDR1 GTSNPN, CDR2 SVGIG (reference sequence). V dropped 3 bases and J dropped 2 bases, with 31 bases sitting between them. The CDR3 DNA is TGTGCCTGGAGGTTCCCCCCAGGGTTTCCGACCGCTAGAGCCAACTATGGCTACACCTTC. The encoded protein is CAWRFPPGFPTARANYGYTF.

The chain has TRBV18 and TRBJ1-1; no clear D gene. The CDR3 has 15 amino acids. Trimming shortened V by 3 bases and J by 5 bases, and 16 bases separated the two germline ends. Germline assignment: CDR1 KGHSH and CDR2 LQKENI. CDR3 region: CASSPQEPAGTEAFF. Here the CDR3 DNA reads TGTGCCAGCTCACCCCAAGAACCAGCGGGGACTGAAGCTTTCTTT.

This rearrangement joins TRBV30 to TRBJ2-5, with TRBD1 as a possible D gene (5 bases). The germline CDR1 and CDR2 sequences are GTSNPN and SVGIG (reference sequence). V was trimmed by 0 bases and J by 6 bases, leaving 14 bases between them. This CDR3 is 14 amino acids long. CDR3 protein: CAWSVPQGWKTQYF. In DNA form, the CDR3 reads TGTGCCTGGAGTGTACCGCAGGGATGGAAGACCCAGTACTTC.

The V gene is TRBV5-1, the J gene TRBJ1-2; 7 bases map to TRBD1. CDR1 and CDR2 from the germline V gene are SGHRS and YFSETQ. The V segment lost 4 bases and the J segment 4 bases; nucleotides outside the gene matches: 10. This CDR3 is built from 15 residues. CDR3 loop: CASSDRQGLGYGYTF. The CDR3 DNA reads as TGCGCCAGCAGCGATAGACAGGGCCTTGGCTATGGCTACACCTTC.

The rearrangement links TRBV19 to TRBJ1-5; a weak D match, TRBD1 (5 bases). This CDR3 spans 15 amino acids. Trimming shortened V by 3 bases and J by 4 bases, and 13 bases separated the two germline ends. Germline lookup yields CDR1 LNHDA and CDR2 SQIVND (reference sequence). The CDR3 region has the DNA TGTGCCAGTAGTATGCAGGCTGGGGCGAATCAGCCCCAGCATTTT. Translated, it gives CASSMQAGANQPQHF.

In nucleotides, the CDR3 is TGTGCCAGCCCTAAGGGGCCTTCGGATACGCAGTATTTT. Protein: CASPKGPSDTQYF. This chain uses TRBV7-9 with TRBJ2-3, with D perhaps matching TRBD1 (5 bases). There are 13 residues in the CDR3. Trimming took off 8 bases at V and 6 bases at J, with 15 bases between the two ends. Germline CDR1 is SEHNR and CDR2 is FQNEAQ (reference sequence).

This chain links TRBV28 with TRBJ2-1; the D gene is possibly TRBD2 (6 bases). The length of the CDR3 is 18 residues. Germline CDR1 is MDHEN and CDR2 is SYDVKM. Trimming removed 3 bases at V and 2 bases at J, with 20 bases between. The CDR3 protein is CASSLGLGWGVTYNEQFF. The CDR3, as DNA: TGTGCCAGCAGTTTGGGGCTCGGCTGGGGGGTCACCTACAATGAGCAGTTCTTC. The whole variable domain, filled in from reference TRBV28 and TRBJ2-1, reads DVKVTQSSRYLVKRTGEKVFLECVQDMDHENMFWYRQDPGLGLRLIYFSYDVKMKEKGDIPEGYSVSREKKERFSLILESASTNQTSMYLCASSLGLGWGVTYNEQFFGPGTRLTVL.

This rearrangement joins TRBV4-2 to TRBJ2-7; no reliable D call. Trimming took off 0 bases at V and 3 bases at J, with 12 bases between the two ends. This CDR3 spans 15 amino acids. Per the germline V gene, CDR1 is LGHNA and CDR2 is YNFKEQ. Here the CDR3 reads CASSQDTHWYYEQYF. The CDR3 DNA reads as TGTGCCAGCAGCCAAGATACCCACTGGTACTACGAGCAGTACTTC.

V gene TRBV19 combines with J gene TRBJ2-1; a weak D match, TRBD2 (5 bases). The CDR3 contains 15 residues. Looked up from germline, CDR1 is LNHDA and CDR2 is SQIVND (reference sequence). The V gene lost 6 bases and the J gene lost 0 bases, with 12 bases spanning the gap. The CDR3 nucleotides read TGTGCCAGTAGCCGGACTCCCTACTCCTACAATGAGCAGTTCTTC. Its protein is CASSRTPYSYNEQFF.

The chain carries TRBV14 and TRBJ1-2; 10 nucleotides align to TRBD1. The V gene's germline CDR1 is SGHDN and CDR2 FVKESK. The CDR3 totals 15 residues. V trimming: 2 bases; J trimming: 3 bases; junction bases outside the gene matches: 3. The CDR3 coding sequence is TGTGCCAGCAGCCAACGACAGGGGGCGGACTATGGCTACACCTTC. This gives the protein CASSQRQGADYGYTF.

The chain couples TRBV5-1 to TRBJ2-5, with TRBD2 matching 10 bases. Germline CDR1 and CDR2: SGHRS and YFSETQ. CDR3 length: 14 residues. Trimming at V came to 0 bases and at J to 5 bases, leaving 1 base not matched to a gene. This chain's CDR3 is CASSLGAGGETQYF. The CDR3, as DNA: TGCGCCAGCAGCTTGGGAGCGGGAGGGGAGACCCAGTACTTC.

This chain joins TRBV7-3 and TRBJ2-3; TRBD1 is a possible D gene (5 bases). Germline V gene data show CDR1 as SGHTA and CDR2 as FQGTGA. V was clipped by 3 bases and J by 0 bases, with 10 bases between them. There are 15 residues in the CDR3. As DNA, the CDR3 is TGTGCCAGCAGCTTGCTCCAGGGTAGCACAGATACGCAGTATTTT. Translated, it gives CASSLLQGSTDTQYF.